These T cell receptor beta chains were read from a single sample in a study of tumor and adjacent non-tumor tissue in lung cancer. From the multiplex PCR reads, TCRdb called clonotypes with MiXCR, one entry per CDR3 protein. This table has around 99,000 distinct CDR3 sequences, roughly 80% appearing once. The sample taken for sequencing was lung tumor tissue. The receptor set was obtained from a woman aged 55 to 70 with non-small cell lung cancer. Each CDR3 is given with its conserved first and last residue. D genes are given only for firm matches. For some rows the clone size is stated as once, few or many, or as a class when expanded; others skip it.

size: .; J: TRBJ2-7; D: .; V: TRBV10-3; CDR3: CAIGEGGRDDEQYF; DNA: TGTGCCATCGGTGAGGGAGGCCGGGACGACGAGCAGTACTTC
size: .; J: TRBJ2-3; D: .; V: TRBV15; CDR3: CATSRGRGRSTDTQYF; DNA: TGTGCCACCAGCAGAGGCCGGGGGAGGAGCACAGATACGCAATATTTT
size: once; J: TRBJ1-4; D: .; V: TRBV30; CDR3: CVCGGRVGATNEKLFF; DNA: TGTGTCTGTGGTGGGAGGGTCGGAGCAACTAATGAAAAACTATTTTTT
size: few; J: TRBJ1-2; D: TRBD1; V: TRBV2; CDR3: CASTIQGVTNYGYTF; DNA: TGTGCCAGCACAATACAGGGGGTTACTAACTATGGCTACACCTTC
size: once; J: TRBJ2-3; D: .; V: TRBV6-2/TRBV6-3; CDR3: CASSYSGICQPQYF; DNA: TGTGCCAGCAGTTACAGCGGTATTTGTCAGCCCCAGTATTTT
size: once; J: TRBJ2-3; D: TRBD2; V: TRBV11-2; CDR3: CASSASGTPIDTQYF; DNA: TGTGCCAGCAGCGCCAGCGGGACGCCCATAGATACGCAGTATTTT
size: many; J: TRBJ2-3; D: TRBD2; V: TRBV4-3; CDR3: CASSQVGVGGGRADTQYF; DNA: TGCGCCAGCAGCCAAGTCGGGGTCGGGGGAGGGCGCGCAGATACGCAGTATTTT
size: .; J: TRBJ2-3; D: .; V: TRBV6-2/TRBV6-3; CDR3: CASRFSFSSTDTQYF; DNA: TGTGCCAGCAGGTTCAGCTTCTCTAGCACAGATACGCAGTATTTT
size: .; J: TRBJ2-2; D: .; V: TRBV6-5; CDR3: CASRRTTGPGGRELFF; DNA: TGTGCCAGTAGGCGGACCACAGGGCCTGGGGGCAGGGAGCTGTTTTTT
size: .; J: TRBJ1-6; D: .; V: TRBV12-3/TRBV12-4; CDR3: CVSSLEKSYNSPLHF; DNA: TGTGTCAGCAGTCTCGAGAAGTCCTATAATTCACCCCTCCACTTT
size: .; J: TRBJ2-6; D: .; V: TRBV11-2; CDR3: CVSSNHSGANLLTF; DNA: TGTGTGAGCAGCAACCACTCTGGGGCCAACCTCCTGACTTTC
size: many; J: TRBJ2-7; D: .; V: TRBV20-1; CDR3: CSVPWRAEPYEQYF; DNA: TGCAGTGTCCCGTGGAGGGCAGAACCCTACGAGCAGTACTTC
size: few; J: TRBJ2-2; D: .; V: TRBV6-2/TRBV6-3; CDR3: CASRHQDSASGELFF; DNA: TGTGCCAGCAGGCACCAGGACTCCGCATCCGGGGAGCTGTTTTTT
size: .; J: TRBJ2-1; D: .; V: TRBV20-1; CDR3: CSARDSMRLEGNNEQFF; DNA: TGCAGTGCTAGAGATTCGATGCGGCTAGAGGGGAACAATGAGCAGTTCTTC
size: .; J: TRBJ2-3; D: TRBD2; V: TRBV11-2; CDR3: CASSLTGGTGVDTQYF; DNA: TGTGCCAGTAGCTTAACGGGGGGAACGGGGGTGGATACGCAGTATTTT
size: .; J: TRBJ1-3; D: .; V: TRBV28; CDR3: CASRPPGGTPNTIYF; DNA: TGTGCCAGCAGACCTCCCGGCGGGACACCAAACACCATATATTTT
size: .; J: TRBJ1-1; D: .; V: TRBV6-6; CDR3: CASKSPENIEAFF; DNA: TGTGCCAGCAAAAGTCCGGAGAACATTGAAGCTTTCTTT
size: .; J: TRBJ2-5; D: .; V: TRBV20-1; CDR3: CSASKDTQNF; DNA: TGCAGTGCTAGTAAAGATACCCAGAACTTC
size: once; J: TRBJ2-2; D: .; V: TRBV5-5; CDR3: CASIRGRQFNTGELFF; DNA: TGTGCCAGTATCCGTGGGAGACAGTTTAACACCGGGGAGCTGTTTTTT
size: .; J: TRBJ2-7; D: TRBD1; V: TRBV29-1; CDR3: CSVELRQGASYVHHF; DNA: TGCAGCGTTGAACTCCGACAGGGGGCTTCCTACGTGCATCACTTC
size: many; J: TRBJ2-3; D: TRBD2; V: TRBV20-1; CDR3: CSARALGGLAGPSTDTQYF; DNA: TGCAGTGCTAGGGCACTGGGGGGACTAGCGGGGCCTAGCACAGATACGCAGTATTTT
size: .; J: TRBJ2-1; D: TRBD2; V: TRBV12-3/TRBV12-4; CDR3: CASSFDSLAGGPDEQFF; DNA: TGTGCCAGCAGTTTTGACTCGCTAGCGGGGGGGCCCGATGAGCAGTTCTTC
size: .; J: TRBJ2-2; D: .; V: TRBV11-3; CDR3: CASRLVSNTGEMFF; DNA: TGTGCCAGCAGGTTAGTCTCGAACACCGGGGAGATGTTTTTT
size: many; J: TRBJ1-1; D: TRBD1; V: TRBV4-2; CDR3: CASSHVPGQGRSMNTEAFF; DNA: TGTGCCAGCAGCCATGTACCGGGACAGGGGCGATCAATGAACACTGAAGCTTTCTTT
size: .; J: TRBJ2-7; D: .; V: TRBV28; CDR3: CASSPGTRGTHEQYF; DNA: TGTGCCAGCAGCCCTGGGACACGGGGCACCCACGAGCAGTACTTC
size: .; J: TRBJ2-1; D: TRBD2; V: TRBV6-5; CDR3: CASSLRTSGRARLLRPYNELFF; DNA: TGTGCCAGCAGCCTACGGACTAGCGGGAGGGCGCGTTTATTAAGGCCCTACAATGAACTGTTCTTC
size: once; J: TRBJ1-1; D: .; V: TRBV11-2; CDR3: CASNLEPGPNNESFF; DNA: TGTGCCAGCAACTTAGAGCCAGGACCCAACAATGAATCTTTCTTT
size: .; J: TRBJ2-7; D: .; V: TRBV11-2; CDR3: CTSSFTRGNKQYF; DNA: TGTACCAGCAGCTTTACAAGGGGCAACAAGCAGTACTTC
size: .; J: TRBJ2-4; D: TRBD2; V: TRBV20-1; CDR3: CSARGPASSGRSNIQYF; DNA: TGCAGTGCTAGAGGTCCGGCCTCTAGCGGGAGGTCAAACATTCAGTACTTC